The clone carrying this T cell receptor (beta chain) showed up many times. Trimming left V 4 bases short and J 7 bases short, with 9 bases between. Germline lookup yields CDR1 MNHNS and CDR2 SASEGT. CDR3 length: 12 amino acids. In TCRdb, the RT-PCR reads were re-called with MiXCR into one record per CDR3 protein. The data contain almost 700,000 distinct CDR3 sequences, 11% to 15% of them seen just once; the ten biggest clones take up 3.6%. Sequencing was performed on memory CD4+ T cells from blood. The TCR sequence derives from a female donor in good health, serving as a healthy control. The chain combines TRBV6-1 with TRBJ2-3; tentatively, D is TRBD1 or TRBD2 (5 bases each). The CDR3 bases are TGTGCCAGCAGTGGGGACGTAAATACGCAGTATTTT. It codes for CASSGDVNTQYF.